The 4 T cell receptor beta chains reported below all come from one sample, sequenced in a study of blood T cells in healthy people across ages. Sample-barcoded 5' priming and a J-beta primer mix drove a second PCR of about 6 to 12 cycles. TCRdb re-called the 5' RACE reads with MiXCR, one entry per CDR3 protein. This sample has roughly 1.7 million distinct CDR3 sequences, with 30% to 35% found just once. Source material: blood. The source is a woman younger than 45 in good health.

The V gene is TRBV30, the J gene TRBJ1-1, with D maybe TRBD1 (5 bases). In germline, CDR1 is GTSNPN, CDR2 SVGIG (reference sequence). Trimming stripped 2 bases from V and 4 bases from J, with 11 bases between. This CDR3 is built from 13 residues. CDR3 nucleotide sequence: TGTGCCTGGAGTAGGGCAGGGCGCACTGAAGCTTTCTTT. The encoded protein is CAWSRAGRTEAFF. The whole variable domain, filled in from reference TRBV30 and TRBJ1-1, reads SQTIHQWPATLVQPVGSPLSLECTVEGTSNPNLYWYRQAAGRGLQLLFYSVGIGQISSEVPQNLSASRPQDRQFILSSKKLLLSDSGFYLCAWSRAGRTEAFFGQGTRLTVV.

Remarks on this clonotype: A much larger clone sits a single nucleotide away, making a read error possible. CDR3 sequence: CASSAGTNNEQFF. The CDR3 DNA reads TGCGCCAGCAGCGCCGGGACTAACAATGAGCAGTTCTTC. The V and J genes are TRBV5-1 and TRBJ2-1, with 7 positions matching TRBD2. This CDR3 is 13 amino acids long. Germline V gives CDR1 SGHRS, CDR2 YFSETQ. V lost 4 bases to trimming and J lost 5 bases; unmatched junction nucleotides: 3.

V gene TRBV28 combines with J gene TRBJ1-2, with 8 bases aligning to TRBD1. This CDR3 has 16 residues. Germline V gives CDR1 MDHEN, CDR2 SYDVKM. V lost 4 bases, J lost 2 bases, and 9 bases stayed unmatched. The CDR3 reads CASSYGGDRPNYGYTF. CDR3 DNA sequence: TGTGCCAGCAGTTACGGGGGGGACAGGCCGAACTATGGCTACACCTTC.

This clonotype turned up a few times. This chain connects TRBV28 to TRBJ2-1; 9 nucleotides match TRBD1. This CDR3 region has 17 residues. With V trimmed by 4 bases and J by 0 bases, 7 bases remained unmatched. Germline V lookup: CDR1 MDHEN, CDR2 SYDVKM. DNA for the CDR3: TGTGCCAGCAGTTCCCCGACAGGGGGATACTCCTACAATGAGCAGTTCTTC. Translated: CASSSPTGGYSYNEQFF.